Following are 4 T cell receptor beta chains from one sample sequenced in a study of identical twins. TCRdb analysed the 5' RACE reads with MiXCR anew, one entry per CDR3 protein. The sample includes about 490,000 distinct CDR3 sequences, roughly 15% of them seen just once. This sample also belongs to another study, concerning yellow fever vaccine responses in identical twins.

The source material was CD4+ T cells sorted from blood. Source of these receptors: a woman aged 18 to 35 in good health.

This clonotype has a handful of counts. This chain links TRBV6-5 with TRBJ2-2; 9 bases are a match to TRBD2. Germline trimming cut 4 bases from V and 4 bases from J; bases unmatched to any gene: 7. This CDR3 contains 16 residues. Per germline, CDR1 MNHEY and CDR2 SVGAGI. The CDR3 reads CASSSSGGRVTGELFF. The CDR3 DNA follows: TGTGCCAGCAGTTCCAGCGGGGGGCGGGTCACCGGGGAGCTGTTTTTT.

The V and J genes are TRBV29-1 and TRBJ2-5, with D perhaps TRBD1 (6 bases). CDR1 is SQVTM, CDR2 ANQGSEA, per germline. The CDR3 has 17 amino acids. Trimming cost V 4 bases and J 4 bases, with 25 bases left between them. The CDR3 here is CSVGQDTVLRFGETQYF. In DNA, the CDR3 is TGCAGCGTTGGACAGGACACCGTATTAAGATTCGGAGAGACCCAGTACTTC. Full variable domain (rest looked up from reference TRBV29-1 and TRBJ2-5): SAVISQKPSRDICQRGTSLTIQCQVDSQVTMMFWYRQQPGQSLTLIATANQGSEATYESGFVIDKFPISRPNLTFSTLTVSNMSPEDSSIYLCSVGQDTVLRFGETQYFGPGTRLLVL.

This clonotype was observed a few times. V is TRBV7-8 and J is TRBJ2-7; 8 positions agree with TRBD2. Germline CDR1 SGHVS, CDR2 FQNEAQ. V shed 5 bases and J 5 bases; nucleotides not matched to a gene: 8. There are 14 residues in the CDR3. Written as DNA, the CDR3 is TGTGCCAGCAGCCCGGGACTAGTACTTAACGAGCAGTACTTC. Translating gives CASSPGLVLNEQYF. Filled out from reference TRBV7-8 and TRBJ2-7, the complete variable domain reads GAGVSQSPRYKVAKRGQDVALRCDPISGHVSLFWYQQALGQGPEFLTYFQNEAQLDKSGLPSDRFFAERPEGSVSTLKIQRTQQEDSAVYLCASSPGLVLNEQYFGPGTRLTVT.

The chain links TRBV10-3 to TRBJ2-5; D is perhaps TRBD1 (6 bases). V was pared by 5 bases and J by 4 bases, with 23 bases between. Germline V gene lookup returns CDR1 ENHRY and CDR2 SYGVKD. The CDR3 has 17 amino acids. CDR3 residues: CAISHPPGQPQGETQYF. CDR3 coding DNA: TGTGCCATCAGTCACCCGCCGGGACAACCCCAGGGAGAGACCCAGTACTTC.